The present entry profiles one TCR beta chain with its context. The sample is drawn from a study of CD8 T cells in ankylosing spondylitis. TCRdb reprocessed the 5' RACE reads via MiXCR and lists one record per CDR3 protein. The profile shows just under 350,000 distinct CDR3 sequences, roughly 14% of them singletons. The CDR3 totals 15 residues. The V gene's germline CDR1 is SGHRS and CDR2 YFSETQ. V shed 4 bases and J 4 bases; nucleotides not matched to a gene: 8. What was sequenced was blood, either unsorted or a sorted T cell fraction (not recorded which). The chain joins TRBV5-1 to TRBJ2-1, with 7 positions matching TRBD2. This clonotype originated in a male donor with ankylosing spondylitis or in good health (not recorded which). The CDR3 is CASSTERGLYNEQFF. The DNA of the CDR3 is TGCGCCAGCAGCACTGAGCGGGGCCTTTACAATGAGCAGTTCTTC. The full variable domain, completed using reference TRBV5-1 and TRBJ2-1, is KAGVTQTPRYLIKTRGQQVTLSCSPISGHRSVSWYQQTPGQGLQFLFEYFSETQRNKGNFPGRFSGRQFSNSRSEMNVSTLELGDSALYLCASSTERGLYNEQFFGPGTRLTVL.